This T cell receptor (beta chain) stems from a study of blood T cells in healthy people across ages. Whole-study findings and limits: Estimates of total diversity, which came from one million sequenced T cells, were considered to be underestimates. Versus aged donors, long-lived donors had higher diversity and more naive CD4+ cells.

This clonotype appeared a few times. Its antigen is undetermined. The donors, aged 6 to 90, were healthy Caucasians from Russia. The germline V gene has CDR1 DFQATT and CDR2 SNEGSKA (reference sequence). Trimming removed 3 bases from V and 7 bases from J; junction bases left unmatched: 17. The CDR3 sequence is 16 residues long. Together with a sample-barcoded 5' primer, a J-beta primer mix was included in a second PCR lasting about 7 to 11 cycles. All cDNA molecules were each tagged by a template-switch adaptor with 12 random nucleotides. One entry per CDR3 protein results from TCRdb running MiXCR on the 5' RACE reads. The sample lists hundreds of thousands of distinct CDR3 sequences; around two fifths were seen once.

The TCR comes from a man between 60 and 75 years old in good health. The sequencing input was blood. This sequence joins TRBV20-1 and TRBJ2-5; 7 nucleotides align to TRBD1. DNA of the CDR3: TGCAGTGCTAGCCTTATCCGACAGGGTCGTTCAAGGACCCAGTACTTC. Encoded protein: CSASLIRQGRSRTQYF.